The 28 T cell receptor beta chains below were found in one sample sequenced in a study of beta chain features in type 1 diabetes. The study's findings and limits: Shorter TCRB CDR3s, moderately but significantly so, marked every one of the four CD4+ subsets in Type 1 diabetes patients.

The isolated RNA, all of it, was reverse transcribed, so expressed TCRB transcripts were what got sequenced. The table came from immunoSEQ multiplex PCR; TCRdb's copy has only in-frame clones and leaves some out. The sample consists of 150,000 or so clones, just over 8% of them appearing once. Which antigens these TCRs recognize remains unknown. Sequencing was performed on central memory CD4+ T cells from blood. All receptors derive from a woman between 18 and 29 years old with type 1 diabetes.

This clone was counted ten times or more. CDR3 sequence (DNA): TGTGCCAGCAGCTTAGAGGGACTAGGAGGCAATGAGCAGTTCTTC. Protein product: CASSLEGLGGNEQFF. The V and J genes are TRBV7-9 and TRBJ2-1; 8 bases line up with TRBD2. The junction had 5 bases not matched to a gene; V was cut back by 1 base and J by 6 bases. CDR1 is SEHNR and CDR2 is FQNEAQ in the germline V gene (reference sequence). This CDR3 is built from 15 residues.

This clone showed up just a few times. The rearrangement links TRBV19 to TRBJ1-4, with TRBD1 identical over 8 bases. The CDR3 extends over 16 amino acids. V shed 5 bases, J shed 7 bases, and the junction held 12 bases outside the gene matches. Germline CDR1 and CDR2: LNHDA and SQIVND (reference sequence). The CDR3 loop is CASSLKPGQAPEKLFF. CDR3 bases: TGTGCCAGTAGTTTGAAACCGGGACAGGCTCCTGAAAAACTGTTTTTT.

CDR3 loop: CASSPGGGYGYTF. The CDR3 DNA reads TGTGCCAGCAGCCCCGGGGGGGGCTATGGCTACACCTTC. The chain employs TRBV7-8 and TRBJ1-2; a possible D gene is TRBD1 (5 bases). Germline CDR1 reads SGHVS; CDR2 reads FQNEAQ. Deletions cut 5 bases from V and 4 bases from J, with 11 bases between. The CDR3 is 13 amino acids. Using reference TRBV7-8 and TRBJ1-2 for the parts outside the CDR3, the full variable domain is GAGVSQSPRYKVAKRGQDVALRCDPISGHVSLFWYQQALGQGPEFLTYFQNEAQLDKSGLPSDRFFAERPEGSVSTLKIQRTQQEDSAVYLCASSPGGGYGYTFGSGTRLTVV.

V usage is TRBV29-1 and J usage is TRBJ2-7; perhaps TRBD1 as D (6 bases). The CDR3 runs 14 residues. CDR1 is SQVTM and CDR2 is ANQGSEA in the germline V gene. V shed 4 bases and J shed 9 bases, with 22 bases lying between them. The CDR3 reads CSVGISGAPVGQYF. CDR3 nucleotide sequence: TGCAGCGTTGGAATTTCAGGGGCTCCGGTCGGGCAGTACTTC.

The chain has TRBV10-3 and TRBJ2-2; perhaps TRBD1 as D (7 bases). Germline V gene lookup returns CDR1 ENHRY and CDR2 SYGVKD. The CDR3 loop spans 15 amino acids. V was pared by 6 bases and J by 0 bases, with 11 bases between. The CDR3 nucleotides read TGTGCCATCAGGGCGGGACAGACGAACACCGGGGAGCTGTTTTTT. Amino acids: CAIRAGQTNTGELFF.

This clone was counted only a few times. V gene TRBV4-3 combines with J gene TRBJ2-1, with TRBD2 identical over 12 bases. Trimming cost V 3 bases and J 6 bases; bases outside gene matches: 3. CDR3 length: 15 amino acids. Germline CDR1 is LGHNA and CDR2 is YSLEER. CDR3 region: CASSHLAGGRNEQFF. In DNA, the CDR3 is TGCGCCAGCAGCCACCTAGCGGGAGGGCGCAATGAGCAGTTCTTC.

This clone was seen a few times. The V call is TRBV6-6, the J call TRBJ1-3, with TRBD1 identical over 7 bases. Germline V gene lookup returns CDR1 MNHNY and CDR2 SVGAGI (reference sequence). V was pared by 6 bases and J by 1 base, with 6 bases of the junction left unmatched. The CDR3 is 15 residues long. The CDR3 is CASSQGQISGNTIYF. CDR3 bases: TGTGCCAGCAGCCAGGGACAGATATCTGGAAACACCATATATTTT.

Only a few counts were recorded for this clone. The gene calls are TRBV25-1 and TRBJ2-1, with 8 bases identical to TRBD1. This CDR3 region has 16 residues. Per the germline V gene, CDR1 is MGHDK and CDR2 is SYGVNS. With V trimmed by 6 bases and J by 0 bases, 7 bases remained unmatched. CDR3 nucleotide sequence: TGTGCCAGCAGCCCCCAGGGGGCCAGCTCCTACAATGAGCAGTTCTTC. Translated, it gives CASSPQGASSYNEQFF.

This clone was detected a few times. The chain links TRBV7-2 to TRBJ2-3; possible D gene TRBD2, 5 bases. There are 13 residues in the CDR3. Trimming removed 5 bases from V and 6 bases from J, with 12 bases in between. Germline loops: CDR1 SGHTA, CDR2 FQGNSA. CDR3 sequence (DNA): TGTGCCAGCAGCCCCCCGGGATCCGATACGCAGTATTTT. Protein: CASSPPGSDTQYF.

This clone showed up just a few times. The CDR3 coding sequence is TGTGCCAGCAGCCAGGGGACTAGCGGGGTCCGCGAGCAGTACTTC. Translated, it gives CASSQGTSGVREQYF. The chain is built from TRBV14 and TRBJ2-7, with TRBD2 matching 13 bases. The ends lost 3 bases at V and 6 bases at J; junction bases unmatched: 5. The CDR3 sequence is 15 residues long. CDR1 and CDR2 from the germline V gene are SGHDN and FVKESK.

This clone was observed a handful of times. V is TRBV7-2 and J is TRBJ2-5; D gene uncertain. Trimming shortened V by 1 base and J by 2 bases, and 5 bases separated the two germline ends. The CDR3 extends over 13 amino acids. Germline V gives CDR1 SGHTA, CDR2 FQGNSA. The CDR3 DNA sequence: TGTGCCAGCAGCTTAGACCAGCAAGAGACCCAGTACTTC. Protein product: CASSLDQQETQYF. Using reference TRBV7-2 and TRBJ2-5 for the parts outside the CDR3, the full variable domain is GAGVSQSPSNKVTEKGKDVELRCDPISGHTALYWYRQSLGQGLEFLIYFQGNSAPDKSGLPSDRFSAERTGGSVSTLTIQRTQQEDSAVYLCASSLDQQETQYFGPGTRLLVL.

The chain joins TRBV18 to TRBJ1-2; D is uncertain. Trimming removed 3 bases from V and 0 bases from J, with 11 bases in between. The CDR3 is 15 amino acids. From germline, CDR1 is KGHSH and CDR2 LQKENI. This CDR3 reads CASSPAGLANYGYTF. The CDR3 bases are TGTGCCAGCTCACCGGCGGGTTTGGCTAACTATGGCTACACCTTC.

About this clone: The junction does not match germline at one end; this may be a read error. At the DNA level, this CDR3 is encoded by other sequences in the same sample as well. The chain uses TRBV5-1 and TRBJ1-1; D is undetermined. The germline gives CDR1 SGHRS, CDR2 YFSETQ. The CDR3 sequence is 13 residues long. CDR3 sequence (DNA): TGTGCCAGCAGCTTGTCTCCAGACACTGAAGCTTTCTTT. It translates to CASSLSPDTEAFF.

This clone has a count of ten or more. V and J are TRBV29-1 and TRBJ1-2; the match to TRBD1 covers 8 bases. Germline trimming cut 7 bases from V and 7 bases from J; bases unmatched to any gene: 2. The length of the CDR3 is 10 residues. Germline CDR1 is SQVTM and CDR2 is ANQGSEA. CDR3 protein: CSADRGGYTF. As DNA, the CDR3 is TGCAGCGCCGACAGGGGTGGCTACACCTTC. The full variable domain, rest sourced from reference TRBV29-1 and TRBJ1-2, is SAVISQKPSRDICQRGTSLTIQCQVDSQVTMMFWYRQQPGQSLTLIATANQGSEATYESGFVIDKFPISRPNLTFSTLTVSNMSPEDSSIYLCSADRGGYTFGSGTRLTVV.

This clone showed up just a few times. This sequence joins TRBV9 and TRBJ2-3; possible D gene TRBD1, 6 bases. Germline V lookup: CDR1 SGDLS, CDR2 YYNGEE. The length of the CDR3 is 13 residues. V was trimmed by 3 bases and J by 3 bases, leaving 8 bases between them. The DNA for the CDR3 is TGTGCCAGCAGCGATACAGGGACAGATACGCAGTATTTT. It translates to CASSDTGTDTQYF. The whole variable domain, filled in from reference TRBV9 and TRBJ2-3, reads DSGVTQTPKHLITATGQRVTLRCSPRSGDLSVYWYQQSLDQGLQFLIQYYNGEERAKGNILERFSAQQFPDLHSELNLSSLELGDSALYFCASSDTGTDTQYFGPGTRLTVL.

The chain uses TRBV5-1 and TRBJ2-3; TRBD1 agrees at 7 bases. Unmatched junction bases numbered 5, after V lost 7 bases and J lost 3 bases. There are 13 residues in the CDR3. The V gene's germline CDR1 is SGHRS and CDR2 YFSETQ. The CDR3 bases are TGCGCCAGCCACAGGGGTGGAACAGATACGCAGTATTTT. It translates to CASHRGGTDTQYF.

This clone was seen a few times. In the same sample, other DNA sequences code for this CDR3. The chain recombines TRBV18 with TRBJ2-7, with TRBD1 identical over 9 bases. Germline V gene sequence: CDR1 KGHSH, CDR2 LQKENI. Trimming took 2 bases from V and 2 from J; bases not matched to a gene: 1. The CDR3 spans 14 residues. CDR3 sequence: CASSPGQGTYEQYF. DNA for the CDR3: TGTGCCAGCTCACCAGGACAGGGGACCTACGAGCAGTACTTC.

There are a few counts of this clone. This chain uses TRBV19 with TRBJ1-1; D ambiguous. Per the germline V gene, CDR1 is LNHDA and CDR2 is SQIVND (reference sequence). The CDR3 is made up of 13 amino acids. Deletions cut 5 bases from V and 0 bases from J, with 7 bases between. Written as DNA, the CDR3 is TGTGCCAGTAGTTCCTTTGTGAACACTGAAGCTTTCTTT. Its translation: CASSSFVNTEAFF.

The chain couples TRBV7-2 to TRBJ2-5, with D perhaps matching TRBD1 (8 bases). The germline V and J ends were trimmed by 4 bases and 7 bases, with 13 bases remaining between them. The CDR3 sequence is 13 residues long. Per the germline V gene, CDR1 is SGHTA and CDR2 is FQGNSA. The CDR3 DNA follows: TGTGCCAGCAGCTCGACAGGGGAGGGGACCCAGTACTTC. This gives the protein CASSSTGEGTQYF.

V gene TRBV18 combines with J gene TRBJ2-7, with 7 bases matching TRBD1. In germline, CDR1 is KGHSH, CDR2 LQKENI. J lost 3 bases, V lost 0 bases, and 5 bases had no gene match. The CDR3 extends over 15 amino acids. The CDR3 reads CASSPPGQQNYEQYF. CDR3 nucleotides: TGTGCCAGCTCACCACCGGGACAGCAAAACTACGAGCAGTACTTC.

The chain is built from TRBV7-9 and TRBJ1-2; 7 bases align to TRBD1. CDR1 and CDR2 from the germline V gene are SEHNR and FQNEAQ (reference sequence). J gave up 6 bases and V 5 bases, and 9 bases lay outside the gene matches. There are 14 residues in the CDR3. CDR3 amino acids: CASSPTGTADGYTF. CDR3 coding DNA: TGTGCCAGCAGCCCCACCGGGACAGCGGATGGCTACACCTTC.

This clone was recorded at least ten times. This chain joins TRBV11-3 and TRBJ2-1; TRBD1 aligns across 8 bases. Trimming cost V 5 bases and J 7 bases; bases outside gene matches: 10. CDR3 size: 15 residues. Germline CDR1 is SGHNT and CDR2 is YENEEA. The CDR3 coding sequence is TGTGCCAGCAGCGCCCTCGGGACAGGCATTAATGAGCAGTTCTTC. Translated, it gives CASSALGTGINEQFF.

This sequence joins TRBV7-2 and TRBJ2-1, with 14 nucleotides matching TRBD2. V trimming: 5 bases; J trimming: 5 bases; junction bases outside the gene matches: 5. There are 16 residues in the CDR3. Germline-derived CDR1 and CDR2 are SGHTA and FQGNSA. The CDR3 nucleotides read TGTGCCAGCAGCGGTTCGGGACTAGCGGGGGACAATGAGCAGTTCTTC. Translation gives CASSGSGLAGDNEQFF. The variable domain in full, with the rest retrieved from reference TRBV7-2 and TRBJ2-1, is GAGVSQSPSNKVTEKGKDVELRCDPISGHTALYWYRQSLGQGLEFLIYFQGNSAPDKSGLPSDRFSAERTGGSVSTLTIQRTQQEDSAVYLCASSGSGLAGDNEQFFGPGTRLTVL.

The V and J genes are TRBV10-3 and TRBJ2-5; TRBD1 agrees at 9 bases. V trimming: 6 bases; J trimming: 4 bases; junction bases outside the gene matches: 9. Germline lookup yields CDR1 ENHRY and CDR2 SYGVKD. The length of the CDR3 is 15 residues. The CDR3 region has the DNA TGTGCCATCAGCGCCGGGACAGGGATCTTAGAGACCCAGTACTTC. The encoded protein is CAISAGTGILETQYF.

This clone was counted between two and nine times. The J gene is TRBJ2-2, the V gene TRBV5-4; 7 nucleotides line up with TRBD2. The CDR3 runs 15 residues. Germline V lookup: CDR1 SGHNT, CDR2 YYREEE (reference sequence). V was clipped by 6 bases and J by 5 bases; unmatched bases: 10. The CDR3 coding sequence is TGTGCCAGCACCCGCGGGGGAGAGCGAACCGGGGAGCTGTTTTTT. It specifies CASTRGGERTGELFF.

In this sample, this clone turned up a few times. This chain uses TRBV28 with TRBJ2-7; TRBD2 matches 13 bases. The CDR3 is 15 residues long. Unmatched junction bases numbered 8, after V lost 7 bases and J lost 5 bases. Germline V CDR1 and CDR2: MDHEN, SYDVKM. The CDR3 coding sequence is TGTGCCAGCATCCGGACTAGCGGGAGTTACCACGAGCAGTACTTC. It specifies CASIRTSGSYHEQYF.

This clone was picked up a small number of times. The chain is built from TRBV6-5 and TRBJ2-7, with D possibly TRBD1 on 6 matching bases. CDR1 and CDR2 from the germline V gene are MNHEY and SVGAGI. Trimming removed 5 bases from V and 2 bases from J, with 7 bases in between. The CDR3 totals 12 residues. CDR3 bases: TGTGCCAGCAGTGGACAGCCCTACGAGCAGTACTTC. Protein product: CASSGQPYEQYF.

This clone was seen a handful of times. The gene calls are TRBV5-1 and TRBJ1-1, with D possibly being TRBD1 (5 bases). CDR3 length: 14 amino acids. V lost 4 bases, J lost 4 bases, and 14 bases lay in between. Germline-derived CDR1 and CDR2 are SGHRS and YFSETQ. CDR3 nucleotide sequence: TGCGCCAGCAGCGTAACACAGGTGGGCACTGAAGCTTTCTTT. Encoded protein: CASSVTQVGTEAFF.